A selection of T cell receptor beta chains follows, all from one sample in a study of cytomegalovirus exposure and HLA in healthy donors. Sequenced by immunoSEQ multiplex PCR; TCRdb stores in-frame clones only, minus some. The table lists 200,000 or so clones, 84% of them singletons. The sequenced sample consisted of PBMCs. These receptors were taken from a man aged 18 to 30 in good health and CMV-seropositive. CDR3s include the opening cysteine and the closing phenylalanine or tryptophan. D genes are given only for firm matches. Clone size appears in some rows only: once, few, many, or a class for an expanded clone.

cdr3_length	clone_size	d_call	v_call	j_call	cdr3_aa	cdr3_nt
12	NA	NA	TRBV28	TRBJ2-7	CASSFQNYEQYF	TGTGCCAGCAGTTTCCAGAACTACGAGCAGTACTTC
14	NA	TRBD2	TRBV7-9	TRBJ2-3	CASSPEASGGSQYF	TGTGCCAGCAGCCCCGAGGCTAGCGGGGGCTCGCAGTATTTT
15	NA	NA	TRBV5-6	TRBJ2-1	CASSLGRGPYNEQFF	TGTGCCAGCAGCTTGGGCAGGGGCCCTTACAATGAGCAGTTCTTC
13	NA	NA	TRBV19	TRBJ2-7	CASSIVGSYEQYF	TGTGCCAGTAGTATAGTTGGGAGCTACGAGCAGTACTTC
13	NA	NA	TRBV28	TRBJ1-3	CASSLGVGNTIYF	TGTGCCAGCAGTTTAGGAGTTGGAAACACCATATATTTT
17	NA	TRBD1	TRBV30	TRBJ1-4	CAWSGGQGAATNEKLFF	TGTGCCTGGAGTGGCGGACAGGGGGCCGCAACTAATGAAAAACTGTTTTTT
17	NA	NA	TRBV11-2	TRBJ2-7	CASSPPTGTPSSYEQYF	TGTGCCAGCAGCCCACCCACCGGGACTCCGAGCTCCTACGAGCAGTACTTC
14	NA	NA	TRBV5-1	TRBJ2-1	CASSPSVSYNEQFF	TGCGCCAGCAGCCCATCGGTCTCCTACAATGAGCAGTTCTTC
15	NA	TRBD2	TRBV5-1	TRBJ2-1	CASSRTSGRQNEQFF	TGCGCCAGCAGCCGGACTAGCGGGAGGCAAAATGAGCAGTTCTTC
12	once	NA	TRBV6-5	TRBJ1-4	CASRQGDEKLFF	TGTGCCAGCAGACAGGGTGATGAAAAACTGTTTTTT
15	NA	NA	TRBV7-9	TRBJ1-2	CASSTGGRGGYGYTF	TGTGCCAGCAGCACTGGAGGCAGGGGCGGTTATGGCTACACCTTC
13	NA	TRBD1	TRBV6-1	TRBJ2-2	CASSGTGAGELFF	TGTGCCAGCAGTGGGACAGGGGCCGGGGAGCTGTTTTTT
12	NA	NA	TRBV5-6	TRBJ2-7	CASSFYSYEQYF	TGTGCCAGCAGCTTCTACTCCTACGAGCAGTACTTC
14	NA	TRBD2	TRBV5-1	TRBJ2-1	CASSPGLADNEQFF	TGCGCCAGCAGCCCGGGACTAGCGGACAATGAGCAGTTCTTC
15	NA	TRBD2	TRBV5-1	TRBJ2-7	CASSLTSEAFYEQYF	TGCGCCAGCAGCTTGACTAGCGAGGCGTTCTACGAGCAGTACTTC
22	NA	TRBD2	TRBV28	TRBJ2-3	CASSLIGTPPAGGPRDTDTQYF	TGTGCCAGCAGTTTAATAGGGACCCCGCCGGCGGGAGGGCCTAGAGACACAGATACGCAGTATTTT
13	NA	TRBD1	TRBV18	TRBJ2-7	CASSPGQGAEQYF	TGTGCCAGCTCACCGGGACAGGGGGCCGAGCAGTACTTC
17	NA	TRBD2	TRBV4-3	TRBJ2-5	CASSLGTSGRARETQYF	TGCGCCAGCAGCCTCGGGACTAGCGGGAGGGCCCGGGAGACCCAGTACTTC
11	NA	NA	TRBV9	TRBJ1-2	CASSVVNGYTF	TGTGCCAGCAGCGTAGTAAATGGCTACACCTTC
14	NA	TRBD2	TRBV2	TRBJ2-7	CASSDGGRAYEQYF	TGTGCCAGCAGTGACGGCGGGAGGGCTTACGAGCAGTACTTC
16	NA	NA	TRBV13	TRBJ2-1	CASSKSGGPAYNEQFF	TGTGCCAGCAGCAAAAGCGGAGGGCCGGCCTACAATGAGCAGTTCTTC
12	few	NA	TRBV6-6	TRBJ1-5	CASTGGDQPQHF	TGTGCCAGCACGGGGGGCGATCAGCCCCAGCATTTT